Listed below are T cell receptor beta chains from one sample, sequenced in a study of beta chain features in type 1 diabetes. The method was immunoSEQ multiplex PCR; TCRdb's version includes in-frame clones alone and lacks a portion of them. The sample has approximately 600,000 clones; around 11% are singletons. Specimen: naive CD4+ T cells from blood. These receptors all stem from a young man with type 1 diabetes. Both conserved end residues are part of each CDR3. A D gene is named only where the DNA matches it firmly. Only some rows state a clone size, as once, few, many or a class for expanded clones.

D gene	clone size	J gene	V gene	CDR3 protein	CDR3 DNA
.	.	TRBJ1-2	TRBV4-1	CASSQATITGHGYTF	TGCGCCAGCAGCCAAGCCACCATCACAGGGCATGGCTACACCTTC
TRBD2	few	TRBJ2-1	TRBV14	CASSLIAGDNEQFF	TGTGCCAGCAGCCTTATCGCGGGGGACAATGAGCAGTTCTTC
.	few	TRBJ1-2	TRBV6-4	CASSDGEYGYTF	TGTGCCAGCAGTGACGGGGAGTATGGCTACACCTTC
.	.	TRBJ2-7	TRBV29-1	CSAGTVAYEQYF	TGCAGCGCGGGGACGGTCGCCTACGAGCAGTACTTC
.	.	TRBJ2-1	TRBV7-2	CASIPATNEQFF	TGTGCCAGCATCCCTGCCACCAATGAGCAGTTCTTC
TRBD1	.	TRBJ2-3	TRBV7-8	CASSFTGGNTQYF	TGTGCCAGCAGCTTTACAGGGGGAAATACGCAGTATTTT
.	.	TRBJ1-1	TRBV29-1	CSVVPRQLMNTEAFF	TGCAGCGTTGTACCCAGACAGCTCATGAACACTGAAGCTTTCTTT
.	few	TRBJ2-3	TRBV29-1	CSSGPTRDTQYF	TGCAGCTCGGGCCCGACGCGGGATACGCAGTATTTT
.	.	TRBJ2-7	TRBV9	CASSTGTGSSYEQYF	TGTGCCAGCAGCACGGGGACGGGGAGCTCCTACGAGCAGTACTTC
TRBD2	few	TRBJ2-3	TRBV9	CASSVGLAGVLGGDTQYF	TGTGCCAGCAGCGTAGGCCTAGCGGGGGTACTAGGCGGAGATACGCAGTATTTT